The clone carrying this TCR beta chain was seen repeatedly, ten times or more. These data are taken from a study of blood T cells in healthy people across ages. The V segment lost 1 base and the J segment 3 bases; nucleotides outside the gene matches: 12. This CDR3 spans 18 amino acids. Looked up from germline, CDR1 is SGHDN and CDR2 is FVKESK. The authors ran a second PCR of 7 to 11 cycles using a sample-barcoded 5' primer and a J-beta primer mix. Each cDNA molecule was tagged by a template-switch adaptor that had 12 random nucleotides. TCRdb reanalysed the 5' RACE reads using MiXCR and keeps one entry per CDR3 protein. This table holds 850,000 to 950,000 distinct CDR3 sequences, more than 25% found once.

This clonotype originated in a woman aged 80 or older in good health. The sample taken for sequencing was blood. This chain connects TRBV14 to TRBJ2-3, with 8 bases matching TRBD1. CDR3: CASSQGQFYRGRTDTQYF. In nucleotides, the CDR3 is TGTGCCAGCAGCCAAGGCCAGTTTTACAGGGGGAGGACAGATACGCAGTATTTT.